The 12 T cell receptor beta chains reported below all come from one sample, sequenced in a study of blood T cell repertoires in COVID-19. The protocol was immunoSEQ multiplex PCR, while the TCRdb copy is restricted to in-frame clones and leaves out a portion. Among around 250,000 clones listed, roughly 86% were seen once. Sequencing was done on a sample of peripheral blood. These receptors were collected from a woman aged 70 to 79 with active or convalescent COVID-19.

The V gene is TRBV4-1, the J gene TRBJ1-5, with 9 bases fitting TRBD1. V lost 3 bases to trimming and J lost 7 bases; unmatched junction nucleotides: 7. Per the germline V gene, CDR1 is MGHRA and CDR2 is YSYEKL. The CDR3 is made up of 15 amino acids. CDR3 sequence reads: CASSHQDRGGQPQHF. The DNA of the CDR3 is TGCGCCAGCAGCCACCAGGACAGGGGAGGGCAGCCCCAGCATTTT.

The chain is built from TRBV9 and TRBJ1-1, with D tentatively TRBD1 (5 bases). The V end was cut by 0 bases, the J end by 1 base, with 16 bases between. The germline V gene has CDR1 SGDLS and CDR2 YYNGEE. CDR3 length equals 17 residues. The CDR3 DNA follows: TGTGCCAGCAGCGTAGGTGCACAGGTTGGATCGAACACTGAAGCTTTCTTT. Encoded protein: CASSVGAQVGSNTEAFF.

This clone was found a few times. CDR3 region: CASSLLAGYEQYF. DNA for the CDR3: TGCGCCAGCAGCTTACTAGCGGGCTACGAGCAGTACTTC. The chain combines TRBV5-1 with TRBJ2-7, with 9 nucleotides matching TRBD2. Germline V CDR1 and CDR2: SGHRS, YFSETQ. The CDR3 has 13 amino acids. Trimming at V came to 2 bases and at J to 3 bases, leaving 0 bases not matched to a gene.

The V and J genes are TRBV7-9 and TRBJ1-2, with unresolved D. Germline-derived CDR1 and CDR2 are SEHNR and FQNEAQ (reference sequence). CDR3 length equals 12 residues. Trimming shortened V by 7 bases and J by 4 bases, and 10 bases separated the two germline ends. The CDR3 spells CASTHSVYGYTF. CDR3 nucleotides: TGTGCCAGCACCCACAGTGTCTATGGCTACACCTTC.

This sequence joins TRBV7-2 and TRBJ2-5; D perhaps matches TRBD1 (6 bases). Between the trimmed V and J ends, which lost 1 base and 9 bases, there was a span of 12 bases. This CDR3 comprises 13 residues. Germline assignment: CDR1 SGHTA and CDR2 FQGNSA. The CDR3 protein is CASSLDVGQAQYF. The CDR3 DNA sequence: TGTGCCAGCAGCTTAGATGTGGGACAAGCCCAGTACTTC.

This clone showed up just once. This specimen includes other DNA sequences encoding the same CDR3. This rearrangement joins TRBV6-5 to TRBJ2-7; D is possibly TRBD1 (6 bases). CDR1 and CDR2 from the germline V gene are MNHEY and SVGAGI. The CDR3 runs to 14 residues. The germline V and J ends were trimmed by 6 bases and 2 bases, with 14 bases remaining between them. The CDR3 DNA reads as TGTGCCAGCAGGACCACAGGGCTGCCCTACGAGCAGTACTTC. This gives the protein CASRTTGLPYEQYF.

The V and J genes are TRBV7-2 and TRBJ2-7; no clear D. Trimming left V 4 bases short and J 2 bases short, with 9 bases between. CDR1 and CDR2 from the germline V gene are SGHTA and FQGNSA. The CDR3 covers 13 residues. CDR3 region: CASSSRVAYEQYF. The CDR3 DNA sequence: TGTGCCAGCAGCTCCCGGGTTGCCTACGAGCAGTACTTC.

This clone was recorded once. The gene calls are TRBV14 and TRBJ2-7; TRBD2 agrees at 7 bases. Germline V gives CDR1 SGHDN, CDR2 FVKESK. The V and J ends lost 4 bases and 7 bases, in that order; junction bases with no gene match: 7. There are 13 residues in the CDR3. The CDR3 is CASSPWRGSEQYF. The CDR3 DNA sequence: TGTGCCAGCAGCCCATGGCGGGGGAGTGAGCAGTACTTC.

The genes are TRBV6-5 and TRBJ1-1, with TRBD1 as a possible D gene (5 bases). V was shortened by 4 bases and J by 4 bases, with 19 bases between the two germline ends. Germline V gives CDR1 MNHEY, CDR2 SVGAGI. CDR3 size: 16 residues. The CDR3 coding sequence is TGTGCCAGCAGTTCCGGGAGACAGACCGAGGGCACTGAAGCTTTCTTT. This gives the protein CASSSGRQTEGTEAFF.

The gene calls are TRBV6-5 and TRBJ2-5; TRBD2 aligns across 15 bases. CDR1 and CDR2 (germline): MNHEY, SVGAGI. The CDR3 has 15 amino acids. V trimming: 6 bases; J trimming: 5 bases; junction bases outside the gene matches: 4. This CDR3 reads CASSSGTSGGETQYF. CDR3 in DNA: TGTGCCAGCAGCTCCGGGACTAGCGGGGGGGAGACCCAGTACTTC.

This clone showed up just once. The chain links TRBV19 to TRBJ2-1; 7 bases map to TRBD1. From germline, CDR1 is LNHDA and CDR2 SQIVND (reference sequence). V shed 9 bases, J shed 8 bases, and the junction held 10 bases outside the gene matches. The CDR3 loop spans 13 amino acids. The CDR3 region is CASRDSHFHEQFF. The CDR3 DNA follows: TGTGCCAGCCGGGACAGCCATTTTCATGAGCAGTTCTTC.

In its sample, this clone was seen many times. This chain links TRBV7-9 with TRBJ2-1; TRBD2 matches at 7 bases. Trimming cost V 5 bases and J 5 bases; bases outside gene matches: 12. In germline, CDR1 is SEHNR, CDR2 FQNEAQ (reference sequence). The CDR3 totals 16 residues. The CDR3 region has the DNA TGTGCCAGCAGCCCCTCGGGCGGGGGACTTAACAATGAGCAGTTCTTC. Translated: CASSPSGGGLNNEQFF.